Listed here are 16 T cell receptor beta chains from one sample, sequenced in a study of blood T cells in healthy people across ages. Through a sample-barcoded 5' primer and a J-beta primer mix, a second PCR was run for roughly 7 to 11 cycles. TCRdb itself ran the 5' RACE reads through MiXCR, one entry per CDR3 protein. The table includes roughly 1 million distinct CDR3 sequences, 25% detected once. These data are also associated with another study on T cells of mothers and their children.

What was sequenced was blood. All receptors derive from a girl under 10 years old in good health.

This clonotype came up a few times. The CDR3 sequence is CASSLSTSVRSIYGYTF. CDR3 nucleotide sequence: TGTGCCAGCAGTTTAAGTACCTCCGTCCGTTCAATCTATGGCTACACCTTC. J is TRBJ1-2 and V is TRBV28, with D uncertain. This CDR3 comprises 17 residues. Germline values: CDR1 MDHEN, CDR2 SYDVKM. Trimming took 2 bases from V and 4 from J, leaving 20 bases between them.

The chain carries TRBV13 and TRBJ1-1; TRBD1 agrees at 10 bases. V dropped 4 bases and J dropped 5; count of bases not matched to a gene: 4. Germline values: CDR1 PRHDT, CDR2 FYEKMQ (reference sequence). The CDR3 is 14 amino acids. The CDR3 loop reads CASSWDRGITEAFF. Written as DNA, the CDR3 is TGTGCCAGCAGCTGGGACAGGGGTATTACTGAAGCTTTCTTT.

The chain carries TRBV4-3 and TRBJ2-1, with TRBD2 identical over 13 bases. CDR3 length: 17 amino acids. Germline V CDR1 and CDR2: LGHNA, YSLEER. V was clipped by 0 bases and J by 3 bases; unmatched bases: 2. The CDR3 protein is CASSQDGTSGDYNEQFF. The CDR3, as DNA: TGCGCCAGCAGCCAAGATGGGACTAGCGGGGACTACAATGAGCAGTTCTTC.

This chain connects TRBV28 to TRBJ2-5; 12 bases are a match to TRBD2. The CDR3 is 16 residues long. Germline V gene lookup returns CDR1 MDHEN and CDR2 SYDVKM. Germline trimming cut 5 bases from V and 1 base from J; bases unmatched to any gene: 5. CDR3 sequence (DNA): TGTGCCAGCAGTGGGCCGGGACTAGCGGGCCAAGAGACCCAGTACTTC. Amino acids: CASSGPGLAGQETQYF.

The V gene is TRBV4-3, the J gene TRBJ1-2; D remains ambiguous. This CDR3 comprises 15 residues. Germline V gene data show CDR1 as LGHNA and CDR2 as YSLEER. Trimming stripped 0 bases from V and 8 bases from J, with 16 bases between. The CDR3 coding sequence is TGCGCCAGCAGCCAAGAAGTAATTGAGTATCGAGGCTACACCTTC. The encoded protein is CASSQEVIEYRGYTF.

This clonotype was observed many times. V is TRBV4-2 and J is TRBJ2-1; the D is unclear. The CDR3 length is 12 residues. Trimming took off 4 bases at V and 8 bases at J, with 9 bases between the two ends. Germline assignment: CDR1 LGHNA and CDR2 YNFKEQ. The CDR3 DNA reads as TGTGCCAGCAGCCTCAAACCCGATGAGCAGTTCTTC. Amino acids: CASSLKPDEQFF.

There are many counts of this clonotype. The rearrangement links TRBV6-6 to TRBJ1-1, with D hard to call. V gave up 5 bases and J gave up 11 bases, with 18 bases separating them. This CDR3 region has 13 residues. The germline gives CDR1 MNHNY, CDR2 SVGAGI (reference sequence). CDR3 in DNA: TGTGCCAGCAGTAACAATACCTGGTTGTGGGCTTTCTTT. Its translation: CASSNNTWLWAFF.

The table lists this clonotype with a few counts. The rearrangement joins TRBV28 to TRBJ2-5; TRBD2 agrees at 7 bases. The end of the DNA aligns better with TRBJ2-7, so the J call may be wrong. This CDR3 region has 15 residues. Germline-derived CDR1 and CDR2 are MDHEN and SYDVKM. The CDR3 here is CASIPRDYLYYEQYF. The CDR3 DNA reads TGTGCCAGCATCCCCCGGGACTACCTCTACTACGAGCAGTACTTC.

CDR3 nucleotide sequence: TGTGCCAGCAGCGAGGGGGACAACACTGAAGCTTTCTTT. Protein product: CASSEGDNTEAFF. J is TRBJ1-1 and V is TRBV14, with a tentative D call TRBD1 (6 bases). V gave up 5 bases and J gave up 2 bases, with 9 bases separating them. CDR3 length equals 13 residues. Germline CDR1 and CDR2: SGHDN and FVKESK.

The chain uses TRBV7-9 and TRBJ2-2, with 7 nucleotides matching TRBD2. Germline loops: CDR1 SEHNR, CDR2 FQNEAQ (reference sequence). The CDR3 is 15 amino acids. J gave up 0 bases and V 6 bases, and 4 bases lay outside the gene matches. CDR3 sequence reads: CASRQLATNTGELFF. The CDR3 DNA reads as TGTGCCAGCAGACAACTAGCGACGAACACCGGGGAGCTGTTTTTT.

V and J are TRBV5-1 and TRBJ2-5, with D hard to call. V was pared by 4 bases and J by 5 bases, with 12 bases between. This CDR3 contains 13 residues. Germline lookup yields CDR1 SGHRS and CDR2 YFSETQ. The CDR3 DNA reads TGCGCCAGCAGCCACGAGGTCACGGAGACCCAGTACTTC. Its protein product is CASSHEVTETQYF.

The DNA for the CDR3 is TGTGCCAGCAGTTCGGGCAGGGGCAAAGCTTTCTTT. This encodes CASSSGRGKAFF. The chain links TRBV28 to TRBJ1-1; D may be TRBD1 (6 bases). The CDR3 is 12 residues long. CDR1 and CDR2 from the germline V gene are MDHEN and SYDVKM. Between the trimmed V and J ends, which lost 4 bases and 9 bases, there was a span of 12 bases.

V and J are TRBV27 and TRBJ1-1, with 7 bases matching TRBD1. Germline V gives CDR1 MNHEY, CDR2 SMNVEV (reference sequence). Unmatched junction bases numbered 5, after V lost 0 bases and J lost 4 bases. The CDR3 has 15 residues. CDR3: CASSLSQTGATEAFF. The CDR3, as DNA: TGTGCCAGCAGTTTATCTCAAACAGGGGCCACTGAAGCTTTCTTT.

The chain uses TRBV27 and TRBJ1-4; D remains unclear. There are 14 residues in the CDR3. Germline CDR1 and CDR2: MNHEY and SMNVEV (reference sequence). V shed 8 bases and J shed 0 bases, with 10 bases lying between them. In DNA, the CDR3 is TGTGCCAGCGGGATCGTCGCAACTAATGAAAAACTGTTTTTT. Encoded protein: CASGIVATNEKLFF.

Details on this clonotype: A much larger clone lies a single base off, so this may be a read error. The V call is TRBV24-1, the J call TRBJ1-1; D is unclear. Trimming stripped 2 bases from V and 1 base from J, with 1 base between. The CDR3 is made up of 12 amino acids. CDR1 is KGHDR and CDR2 is SFDVKD in the germline V gene. The chain's CDR3 is CATSDWNTEAFF. The CDR3 bases are TGTGCCACCAGTGATTGGAACACTGAAGCTTTCTTT.

The chain couples TRBV2 to TRBJ2-5; no reliable D call. V dropped 7 bases and J dropped 1 base, with 10 bases sitting between them. CDR1 SNHLY and CDR2 FYNNEI come from the germline V gene. This CDR3 has 13 amino acids. CDR3 DNA sequence: TGTGCCAGCATTGTCTGGCCCCAAGAGACCCAGTACTTC. This encodes CASIVWPQETQYF.